Only one count was recorded for the clone carrying this TCR beta chain. Antigen specificity is unknown. This sample was included in a study of vaccination effects on CD4 cells after COVID-19. The CDR3 length is 14 residues. Trimming shortened V by 11 bases and J by 1 base, and 14 bases separated the two germline ends. Germline CDR1 and CDR2: MNHNY and SVGAGI (reference sequence). The repertoire was sequenced with immunoSEQ multiplex PCR; TCRdb's copy has only in-frame clones and lacks some. The data hold around 53,000 clones, with approximately 73% observed a single time. CD4+ T cells specific for antigen were expanded with viral peptide pools by the ViraFEST assay before sequencing. Isolation of CD4+ T cells took place after 10 days of culture. Infection with SARS-CoV-2 occurred in the person between March and December 2020, and PCR confirmed it.

The J gene is TRBJ2-2, the V gene TRBV6-6; the D gene is possibly TRBD2 (5 bases). The sequence derives from a human donor who had a prior SARS-CoV-2 infection. The specimen comprised CD4+ T cells from PBMCs cultured with HIV peptides, sampled before COVID-19 vaccination. Noted subset: HIV-1 Nef peptide pool negative control/reference culture. This chain's CDR3 is CAAGRGLNTGELFF. The CDR3, as DNA: TGTGCCGCCGGGCGCGGGCTGAACACCGGGGAGCTGTTTTTT.